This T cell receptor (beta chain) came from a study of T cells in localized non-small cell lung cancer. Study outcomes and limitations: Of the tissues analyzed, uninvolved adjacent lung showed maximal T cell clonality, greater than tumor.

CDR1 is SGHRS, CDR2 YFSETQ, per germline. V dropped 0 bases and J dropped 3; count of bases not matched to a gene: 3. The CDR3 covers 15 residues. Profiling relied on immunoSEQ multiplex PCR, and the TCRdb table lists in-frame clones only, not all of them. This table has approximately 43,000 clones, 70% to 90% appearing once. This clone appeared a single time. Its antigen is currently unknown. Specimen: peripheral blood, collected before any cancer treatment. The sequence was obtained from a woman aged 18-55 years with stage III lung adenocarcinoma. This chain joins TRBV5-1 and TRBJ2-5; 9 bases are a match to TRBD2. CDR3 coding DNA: TGCGCCAGCAGCTTGGGCGGGGGGGCAGAAGAGACCCAGTACTTC. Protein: CASSLGGGAEETQYF.